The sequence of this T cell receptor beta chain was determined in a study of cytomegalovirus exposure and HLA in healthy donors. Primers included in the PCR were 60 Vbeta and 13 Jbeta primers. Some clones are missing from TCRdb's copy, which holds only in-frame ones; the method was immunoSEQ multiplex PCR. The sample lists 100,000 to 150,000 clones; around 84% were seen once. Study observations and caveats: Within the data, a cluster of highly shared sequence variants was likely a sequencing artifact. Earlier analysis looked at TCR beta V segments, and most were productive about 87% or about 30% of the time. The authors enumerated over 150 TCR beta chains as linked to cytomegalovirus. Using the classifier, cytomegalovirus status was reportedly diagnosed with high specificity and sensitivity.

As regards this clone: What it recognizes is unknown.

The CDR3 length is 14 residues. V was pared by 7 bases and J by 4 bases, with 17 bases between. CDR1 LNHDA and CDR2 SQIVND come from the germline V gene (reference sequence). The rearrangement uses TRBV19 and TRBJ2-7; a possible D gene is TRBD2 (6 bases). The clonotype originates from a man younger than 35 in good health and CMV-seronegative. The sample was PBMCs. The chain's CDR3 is CASTSGTAGYEQYF. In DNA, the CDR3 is TGTGCCAGTACCTCCGGGACCGCGGGGTACGAGCAGTACTTC.